Ten or more counts support the clone carrying this T cell receptor (beta chain). The antigen is unknown. With 0 bases clipped from V and 5 bases from J, the junction kept 6 bases outside the gene matches. CDR1 is SGDLS, CDR2 YYNGEE, per germline. The CDR3 length is 15 residues. The data originate from a study of CD8 T cells in ankylosing spondylitis. General study points: Matched synovial fluid from ankylosing spondylitis patients was reported to be enriched for disease-linked clones. Relatively scarce in peripheral blood, disease-linked clones were CD8+.

TCRdb called the 5' RACE reads again in MiXCR, with one record for every CDR3 protein. Found here are tens of thousands of distinct CDR3 sequences, approximately 3% of them singletons; the top ten hold approximately 2.9%. Sequencing used blood, either unsorted or a sorted T cell fraction (not recorded which). The chain couples TRBV9 to TRBJ2-5; the match to TRBD2 covers 8 bases. The receptor comes from a male donor with ankylosing spondylitis or in good health (not recorded which). The chain's CDR3 is CASSVGGLGDETQYF. The DNA for the CDR3 is TGTGCCAGCAGCGTAGGGGGACTAGGGGACGAGACCCAGTACTTC.